What follows is one T cell receptor (beta chain) and its context. Its antigen is unidentified. Researchers ran the PCR with 60 Vbeta and 13 Jbeta primers. Assay: immunoSEQ multiplex PCR; the TCRdb copy retains only in-frame clones and omits some. Counted here are about 75,000 clones, roughly four fifths occurring once; the ten biggest clones make up 1.9%. This specimen comes from a study of cytomegalovirus exposure and HLA in healthy donors. Study conclusions and caveats: The study designated roughly 160 TCR beta chains cytomegalovirus-associated. CMV serostatus alone was available as immune exposure information. Sequencing likely caused a cluster of highly shared sequence variants.

Germline trimming cut 6 bases from V and 0 bases from J; bases unmatched to any gene: 5. The CDR3 contains 14 residues. Looked up from germline, CDR1 is SQVTM and CDR2 is ANQGSEA. The TCR was taken from a man aged 18 to 30 in good health and CMV-seronegative. This rearrangement joins TRBV29-1 to TRBJ2-4, with TRBD1 identical over 7 bases. The source material was PBMCs. The CDR3 nucleotides are TGCAGCGTCGGGACAGCCTTAGCCAAAAACATTCAGTACTTC. It translates to CSVGTALAKNIQYF.